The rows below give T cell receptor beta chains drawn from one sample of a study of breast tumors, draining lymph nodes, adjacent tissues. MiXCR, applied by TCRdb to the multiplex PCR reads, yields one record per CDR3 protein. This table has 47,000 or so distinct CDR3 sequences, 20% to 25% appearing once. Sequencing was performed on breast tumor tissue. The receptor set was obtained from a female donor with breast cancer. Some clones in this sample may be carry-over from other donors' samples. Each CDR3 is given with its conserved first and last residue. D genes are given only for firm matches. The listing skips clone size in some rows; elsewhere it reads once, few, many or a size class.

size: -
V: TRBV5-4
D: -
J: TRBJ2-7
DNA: TGTGCCAGCAGCTTGGGGACTCAATACGAGCAGTACTTC
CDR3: CASSLGTQYEQYF

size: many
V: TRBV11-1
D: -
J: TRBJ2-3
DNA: TGTGCCAGCAGCCCTATGGGGGATACGCAGTATTTT
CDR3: CASSPMGDTQYF

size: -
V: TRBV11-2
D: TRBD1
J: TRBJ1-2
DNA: TGTGCCAGCAGCCAGAGGACAGGGGGAGTCTATGGCTACACCTTC
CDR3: CASSQRTGGVYGYTF

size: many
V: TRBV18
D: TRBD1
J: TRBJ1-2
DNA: TGTGCCAGCTCCCCAGGGACAGGGGGAACTAACTATGGCTACACCTTC
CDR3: CASSPGTGGTNYGYTF

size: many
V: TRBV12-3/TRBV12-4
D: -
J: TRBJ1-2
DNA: TGTGCCAGCAGTTCATTCTTCGGGTCTTCCCCCTATGGCTACACCTTC
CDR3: CASSSFFGSSPYGYTF

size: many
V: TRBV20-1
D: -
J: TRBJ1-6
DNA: TGCAGTGCTAGAGATCCGGGACATTATTCACCCCTCCACTTT
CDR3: CSARDPGHYSPLHF

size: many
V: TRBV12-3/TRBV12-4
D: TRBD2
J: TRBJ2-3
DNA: TGTGCCAGCAGTTTATTAGCGGGATCCACAGATACGCAGTATTTT
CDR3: CASSLLAGSTDTQYF

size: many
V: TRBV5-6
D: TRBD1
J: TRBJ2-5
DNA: TGTGCCAGCAGCAGACAGGGGGGGCAAGAGACCCAGTACTTC
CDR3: CASSRQGGQETQYF

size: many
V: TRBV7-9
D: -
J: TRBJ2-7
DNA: TGTGCCAGCAGCTTTGGGAACGAGCAGTACTTC
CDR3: CASSFGNEQYF

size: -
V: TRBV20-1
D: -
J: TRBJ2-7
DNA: TGCAGTGCTAGGGGGGCCTCCTACGAACAGTACTTC
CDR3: CSARGASYEQYF

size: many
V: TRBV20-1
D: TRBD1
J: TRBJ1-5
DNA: TGCAGTGCTAGAGATCGAGACAGGGGAGGGCATCAGCCCCAGCATTTT
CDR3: CSARDRDRGGHQPQHF

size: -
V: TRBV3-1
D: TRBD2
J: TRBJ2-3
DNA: TGTGCCAGCAGCCTCACTAGCGGGGGGTCATTTAGCATAGATACGCAGTATTTT
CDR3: CASSLTSGGSFSIDTQYF

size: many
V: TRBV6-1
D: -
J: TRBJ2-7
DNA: TGTGCCAGCAAGGAGGGCTACTCCTACGAGCAGTACTTC
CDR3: CASKEGYSYEQYF

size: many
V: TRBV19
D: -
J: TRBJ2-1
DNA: TGTGCCAGTAGTATCGCGGGAAACTCCTACAATGAGCAGTTCTTC
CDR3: CASSIAGNSYNEQFF

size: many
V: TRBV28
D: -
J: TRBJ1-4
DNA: TGTGCCAGCAGTTCCTCGTCAGGGTTGGCTAATGAAAAACTGTTTTTT
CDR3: CASSSSSGLANEKLFF

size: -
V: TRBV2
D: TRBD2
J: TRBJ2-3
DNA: TGTGCCAGCAGTGTCGGGCGGGGGGGAATAGATACGCAGTATTTT
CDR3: CASSVGRGGIDTQYF

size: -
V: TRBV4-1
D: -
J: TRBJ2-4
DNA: TGCGCCAGCAGCCCTAGCGATGCAGCCAAAAACATTCAGTACTTC
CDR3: CASSPSDAAKNIQYF

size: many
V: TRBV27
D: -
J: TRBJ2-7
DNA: TGTGCCAGCAGTTTAGAGGGCGACGAGCAGTACTTC
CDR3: CASSLEGDEQYF

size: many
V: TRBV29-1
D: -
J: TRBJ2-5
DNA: TGCAGCGTTGGCAGAGGGGGGACCCAGTACTTC
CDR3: CSVGRGGTQYF

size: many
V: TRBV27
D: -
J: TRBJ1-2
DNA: TGTGCCAGCAGTCTCTATTTGGACTATGGCTACACCTTC
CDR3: CASSLYLDYGYTF

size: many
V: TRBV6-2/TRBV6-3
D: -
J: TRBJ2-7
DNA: TGTGCCATCCAGGGGAGGACCTACGAGCAGTACTTC
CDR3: CAIQGRTYEQYF

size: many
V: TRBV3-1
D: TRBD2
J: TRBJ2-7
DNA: TGTGCCAGCAGCCAAAGCGGGAGCCGCTACGAGCAGTACTTC
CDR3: CASSQSGSRYEQYF

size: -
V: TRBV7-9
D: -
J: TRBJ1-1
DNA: TGTGCCAGCAGCTTAGAAGGCGGAGTAGAAGCTTTCTTT
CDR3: CASSLEGGVEAFF

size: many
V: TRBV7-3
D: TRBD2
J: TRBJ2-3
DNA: TGTGCCAGCAGCTTAGCCCCGGGAGGGGTTGGTTTAGATACGCAGTATTTT
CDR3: CASSLAPGGVGLDTQYF

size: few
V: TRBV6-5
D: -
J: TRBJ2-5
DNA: TGTGCCAGCAGTTGGGACCCCAGGGAGACCCAGTACTTC
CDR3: CASSWDPRETQYF

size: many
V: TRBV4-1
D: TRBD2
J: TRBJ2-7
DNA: TGCGCCAGCAGCCAAGTATGGCCTGCACTAGCGGGAGTCTTGGCCTACGAGCAGTACTTC
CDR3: CASSQVWPALAGVLAYEQYF

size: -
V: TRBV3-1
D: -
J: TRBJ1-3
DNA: TGTGCCAGCAGCCAAGCCGGGATAGGGGCTGGAAACACCATATATTTT
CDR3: CASSQAGIGAGNTIYF

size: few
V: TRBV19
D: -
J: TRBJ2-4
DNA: TGTGCCAGTAGTATAGAAAACAGGGCTCACATTCAGTACTTC
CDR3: CASSIENRAHIQYF

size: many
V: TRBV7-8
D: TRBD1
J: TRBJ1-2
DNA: TGTGCCAGCAGCTTAGGAGGGACAGGGGAAGGGACTAACTATGGCTACACCTTC
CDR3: CASSLGGTGEGTNYGYTF

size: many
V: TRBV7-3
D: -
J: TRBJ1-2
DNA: TGTGCCAGCAGCTTAGACGGGTATGGCTACACCTTC
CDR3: CASSLDGYGYTF

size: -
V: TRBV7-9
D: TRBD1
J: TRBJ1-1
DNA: TGTGCCAGCAGCCCATACCGGGACAGGGGGTCTGAAGCTTTCTTT
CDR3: CASSPYRDRGSEAFF

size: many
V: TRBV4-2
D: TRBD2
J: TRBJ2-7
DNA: TGTGCCAGCAGCCAAGTCGATTTTGGACTAGCGGGAGAAGTCGGGTACGAGCAGTACTTC
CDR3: CASSQVDFGLAGEVGYEQYF

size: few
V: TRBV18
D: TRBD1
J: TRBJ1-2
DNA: TGTGCCAGCTCACCATATATCGGACAGGGGATAGCTAACTATGGCTACACCTTC
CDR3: CASSPYIGQGIANYGYTF

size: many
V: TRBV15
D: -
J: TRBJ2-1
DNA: TGTGCCACCAGCAGAGGATCAGGGCGGAGCCGGGTCAATGAGCAGTTCTTC
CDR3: CATSRGSGRSRVNEQFF

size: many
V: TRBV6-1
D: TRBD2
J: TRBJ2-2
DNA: TGTGCCAGCACTGTGGGACTAGCGGGAGTGACCGGGGAGCTGTTTTTT
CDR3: CASTVGLAGVTGELFF

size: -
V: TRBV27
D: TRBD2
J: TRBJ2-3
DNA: TGTGCCAGCAGTTTATTGGGACTAGCGGACGGAGGCACAGATACGCAGTATTTT
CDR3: CASSLLGLADGGTDTQYF

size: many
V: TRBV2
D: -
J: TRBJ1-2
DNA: TGTGCCAGCAGTCGGGATGGCTACACCTTC
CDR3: CASSRDGYTF

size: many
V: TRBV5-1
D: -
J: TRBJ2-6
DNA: TGCGCCAGCAGGGAACGGTCTGGGGCCAACGTCCTGACTTTC
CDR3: CASRERSGANVLTF

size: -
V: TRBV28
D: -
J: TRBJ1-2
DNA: TGTGCCAGCTTCGGGGCCCGGGGGGGGGGACTAGGTGGCAACACCTTC
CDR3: CASFGARGGGLGGNTF

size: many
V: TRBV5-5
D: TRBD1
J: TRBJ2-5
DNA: TGTGCCAGCAGCTTACAGGGGAACCAAGAGACCCAGTACTTC
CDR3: CASSLQGNQETQYF

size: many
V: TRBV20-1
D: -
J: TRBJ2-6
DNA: TGCAGTGCTAGGAGCTCTGGGGCCAACGTCCTGACTTTC
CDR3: CSARSSGANVLTF

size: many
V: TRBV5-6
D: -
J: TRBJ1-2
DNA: TGTGCCAGCAGCTGGGACAACTATGGCTACACCTTC
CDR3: CASSWDNYGYTF

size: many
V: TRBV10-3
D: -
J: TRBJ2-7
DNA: TGTGCCATCAGTGAGAGGTACGAGCAGTACTTC
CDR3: CAISERYEQYF